Detailed here is one T cell receptor (beta chain). As handled by the study authors: Reference gene primer amplification gave nucleated cell count estimates. TCRdb keeps only in-frame clones here, not all; method: immunoSEQ multiplex PCR. Clone size and the V and J calls come from that table; the DNA yielded D and trimming. The table records around 160,000 clones, 84% of them present only once. The germline gives CDR1 DFQATT, CDR2 SNEGSKA (reference sequence). CDR3 length: 15 amino acids. The V end lost 3 bases, the J end lost 0 bases, and 12 bases lay between the germline ends. These data originate in a study of blood T cell repertoires in COVID-19. For the study at large: Both acute and convalescent COVID-19 samples were obtained from the United States, Italy and Spain. Sample material is recorded as cDNA or gDNA derived from T cells, B-cell-depleted T cells, or PBMCs.

Sequencing used peripheral blood. J is TRBJ1-5 and V is TRBV20-1; D gene uncertain. This TCR was sampled from a human donor in a cohort sampled during active COVID-19. CDR3 loop: CSASAGGYSNQPQHF. The CDR3 DNA follows: TGCAGTGCTAGTGCTGGCGGCTATAGCAATCAGCCCCAGCATTTT.